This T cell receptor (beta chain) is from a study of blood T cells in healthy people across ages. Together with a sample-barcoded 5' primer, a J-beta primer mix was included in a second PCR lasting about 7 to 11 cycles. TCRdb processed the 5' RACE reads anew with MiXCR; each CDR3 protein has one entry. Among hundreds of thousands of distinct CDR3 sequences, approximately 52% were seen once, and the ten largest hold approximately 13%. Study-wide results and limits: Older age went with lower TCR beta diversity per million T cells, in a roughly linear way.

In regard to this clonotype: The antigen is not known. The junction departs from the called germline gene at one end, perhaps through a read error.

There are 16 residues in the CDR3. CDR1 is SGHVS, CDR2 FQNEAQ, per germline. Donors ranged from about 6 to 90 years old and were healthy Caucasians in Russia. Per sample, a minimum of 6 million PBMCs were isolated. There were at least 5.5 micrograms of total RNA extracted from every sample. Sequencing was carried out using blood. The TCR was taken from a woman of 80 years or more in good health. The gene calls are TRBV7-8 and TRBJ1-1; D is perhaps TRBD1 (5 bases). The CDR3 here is CASSSWRGSENTKAFF. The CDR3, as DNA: TGTGCCAGCAGCTCTTGGAGGGGTTCCGAGAACACTAAAGCTTTCTTT.